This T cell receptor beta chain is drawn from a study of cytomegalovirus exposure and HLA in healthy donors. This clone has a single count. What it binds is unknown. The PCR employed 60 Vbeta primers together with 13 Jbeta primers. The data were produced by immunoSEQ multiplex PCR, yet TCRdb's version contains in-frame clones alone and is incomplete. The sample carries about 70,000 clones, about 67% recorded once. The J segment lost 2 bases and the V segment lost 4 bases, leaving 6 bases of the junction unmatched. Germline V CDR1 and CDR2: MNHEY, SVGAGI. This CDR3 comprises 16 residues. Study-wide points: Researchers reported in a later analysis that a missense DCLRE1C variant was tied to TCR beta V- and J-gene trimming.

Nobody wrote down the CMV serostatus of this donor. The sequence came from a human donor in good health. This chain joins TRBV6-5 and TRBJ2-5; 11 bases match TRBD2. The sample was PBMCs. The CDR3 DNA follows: TGTGCCAGCAGTTTACTATTAGCGGGAGGGCAAGAGACCCAGTACTTC. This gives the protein CASSLLLAGGQETQYF.